Below, 8 T cell receptor beta chains from the same sample are listed, as sequenced in a study of brain T cells in children with intractable seizures. Sequencing was performed with immunoSEQ multiplex PCR; in TCRdb, only in-frame clones are kept and a portion is missing. This sample has roughly 69,000 clones; approximately 94% occur once, and the top ten carry 0.35% to 0.4%. The input for sequencing was peripheral blood, taken at surgery. Receptors were obtained from a boy under two years old with focal cortical dysplasia and intractable seizures.

The rearrangement uses TRBV12-5 and TRBJ1-5; a possible D gene is TRBD1 (5 bases). Trimming took off 5 bases at V and 3 bases at J, with 20 bases between the two ends. CDR3 size: 17 residues. The germline gives CDR1 LGHNT, CDR2 FRNRAP. The CDR3: CASGPASPGQSNQPQHF. In DNA, the CDR3 is TGTGCTAGTGGTCCAGCAAGCCCCGGACAATCCAATCAGCCCCAGCATTTT. Variable domain in full (rest from reference TRBV12-5 and TRBJ1-5): DARVTQTPRHKVTEMGQEVTMRCQPILGHNTVFWYRQTMMQGLELLAYFRNRAPLDDSGMPKDRFSAEMPDATLATLKIQPSEPRDSAVYFCASGPASPGQSNQPQHFGDGTRLSIL.

V usage is TRBV6-6 and J usage is TRBJ2-7; D is undetermined. CDR1 and CDR2 from the germline V gene are MNHNY and SVGAGI (reference sequence). The CDR3 runs 12 residues. Trimming left V 4 bases short and J 6 bases short, with 10 bases between. The CDR3 here is CASSFESIEQYF. The CDR3 region has the DNA TGTGCCAGCAGTTTCGAGTCCATCGAGCAGTACTTC.

The chain has TRBV14 and TRBJ1-2; 7 nucleotides align to TRBD1. J gave up 3 bases and V 0 bases, and 7 bases lay outside the gene matches. Germline CDR1 is SGHDN and CDR2 is FVKESK. The CDR3 runs 16 residues. The chain's CDR3 is CASSQEPSQGYYGYTF. CDR3 DNA: TGTGCCAGCAGCCAAGAACCGTCACAGGGGTACTATGGCTACACCTTC.

The chain is built from TRBV9 and TRBJ2-7; no definite D call. Trimming cost V 1 base and J 0 bases, with 17 bases left between them. This CDR3 region has 17 residues. From germline, CDR1 is SGDLS and CDR2 YYNGEE. CDR3 in amino acids: CASSVCGILIVSYEQYF. Here the CDR3 DNA reads TGTGCCAGCAGCGTATGTGGGATATTAATAGTCTCCTACGAGCAGTACTTC.

V usage is TRBV4-1 and J usage is TRBJ1-4; D remains unclear. With 3 bases removed from V and 5 bases from J, the gap between germline ends came to 16 bases. The CDR3 runs 16 residues. Germline assignment: CDR1 MGHRA and CDR2 YSYEKL. The CDR3 sequence is CASSQALIHRNEKLFF. CDR3 in DNA: TGCGCCAGCAGCCAGGCGTTGATCCATCGGAATGAAAAACTGTTTTTT.

V is TRBV18 and J is TRBJ2-7; unclear D gene. Germline V lookup: CDR1 KGHSH, CDR2 LQKENI. This CDR3 has 15 amino acids. Trimming removed 2 bases at V and 4 bases at J, with 15 bases between. CDR3 sequence reads: CASSPWSDQSYEQYF. For the CDR3, the DNA is TGTGCCAGCTCACCATGGTCTGATCAGAGTTACGAGCAGTACTTC.

The chain links TRBV7-2 to TRBJ1-4, with 10 bases aligning to TRBD1. Trimming cost V 7 bases and J 6 bases; bases outside gene matches: 8. Looked up from germline, CDR1 is SGHTA and CDR2 is FQGNSA. The CDR3 loop spans 15 amino acids. CDR3 coding DNA: TGTGCCAGCACCCATTCCGGGACAGGGGATGAAAAACTGTTTTTT. It encodes CASTHSGTGDEKLFF.

This chain joins TRBV16 and TRBJ1-1; D unresolved. The germline V and J ends were trimmed by 1 base and 0 bases, with 6 bases remaining between them. Germline lookup yields CDR1 KGHSY and CDR2 FQNENV. The CDR3 sequence is 14 residues long. The DNA of the CDR3 is TGTGCCAGCAGCCAATTTGTCTTGAACACTGAAGCTTTCTTT. It specifies CASSQFVLNTEAFF. Based on the CDR3 plus reference TRBV16 and TRBJ1-1, the full variable domain is GEEVAQTPKHLVRGEGQKAKLYCAPIKGHSYVFWYQQVLKNEFKFLISFQNENVFDETGMPKERFSAKCLPNSPCSLEIQATKLEDSAVYFCASSQFVLNTEAFFGQGTRLTVV.